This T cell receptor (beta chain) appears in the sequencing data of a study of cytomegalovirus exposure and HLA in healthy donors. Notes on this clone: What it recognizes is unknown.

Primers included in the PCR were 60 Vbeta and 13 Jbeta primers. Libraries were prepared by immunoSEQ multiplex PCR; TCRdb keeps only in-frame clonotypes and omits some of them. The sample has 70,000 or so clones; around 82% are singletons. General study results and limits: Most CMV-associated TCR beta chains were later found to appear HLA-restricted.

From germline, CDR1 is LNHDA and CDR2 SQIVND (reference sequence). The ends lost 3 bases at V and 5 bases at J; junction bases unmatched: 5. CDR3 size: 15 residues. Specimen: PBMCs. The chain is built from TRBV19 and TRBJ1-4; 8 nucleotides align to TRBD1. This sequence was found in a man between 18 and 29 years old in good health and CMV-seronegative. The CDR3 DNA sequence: TGTGCCAGTAGTATCGGGACAGGCCCCAATGAAAAACTGTTTTTT. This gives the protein CASSIGTGPNEKLFF.